This T cell receptor beta chain stems from a study of T cell responses to AZD1222 COVID-19 vaccine. The CDR3 consists of 15 residues. Germline V gene sequence: CDR1 MDHEN, CDR2 SYDVKM. The J segment lost 0 bases and the V segment lost 5 bases, leaving 4 bases of the junction unmatched. Measured with immunoSEQ multiplex PCR; TCRdb has only the in-frame clones, and not every one. The profile shows approximately 100,000 clones, around 94% of them singletons. This TCR came from an adult in good health. The chain has TRBV28 and TRBJ2-7; 10 bases match TRBD1. The sequences come from peripheral blood, collected on day 0 of AZD1222 vaccination. CDR3 sequence: CASSDRQGASYEQYF. The CDR3 DNA reads TGTGCCAGCAGTGACCGACAGGGGGCCTCCTACGAGCAGTACTTC.